Shown below are 28 T cell receptor beta chains from a single sample sequenced in a study of blood T cell repertoires in COVID-19. TCRdb's table, derived via immunoSEQ multiplex PCR, lists solely in-frame clones and lacks some. Seen here are 150,000 to 200,000 clones, 81% observed once, and the top ten hold more than 9.5%. What was sequenced was peripheral blood. Receptor source: a woman between 40 and 55 years old with COVID-19, enrolled during active disease.

The chain is built from TRBV6-5 and TRBJ1-3, with 7 bases matching TRBD1. CDR3 length: 13 residues. The germline CDR1 and CDR2 sequences are MNHEY and SVGAGI. The J segment lost 6 bases and the V segment lost 6 bases, leaving 5 bases of the junction unmatched. The CDR3 bases are TGTGCCAGCAGCCCGACAGGGCAAAACACCATATATTTT. This gives the protein CASSPTGQNTIYF.

The chain joins TRBV24-1 to TRBJ2-3; D is uncertain. Trimming removed 5 bases from V and 8 bases from J, with 10 bases in between. The V gene's germline CDR1 is KGHDR and CDR2 SFDVKD. This CDR3 region has 12 residues. The CDR3 loop reads CATSVDRGTQYF. Written as DNA, the CDR3 is TGTGCCACCAGTGTCGACCGAGGTACGCAGTATTTT.

The V and J genes are TRBV30 and TRBJ2-1; no definite D call. V lost 3 bases and J lost 3, with 6 bases in between. This CDR3 comprises 12 residues. CDR1 GTSNPN and CDR2 SVGIG come from the germline V gene (reference sequence). The CDR3 loop reads CAWSPLYNEQFF. Here the CDR3 DNA reads TGTGCCTGGAGCCCCCTCTACAATGAGCAGTTCTTC.

In this sample, this clone turned up a few times. V gene TRBV30 combines with J gene TRBJ1-1; no reliable D call. CDR3 length equals 11 residues. CDR1 GTSNPN and CDR2 SVGIG come from the germline V gene (reference sequence). The V gene lost 0 bases and the J gene lost 5 bases, with 4 bases spanning the gap. The DNA for the CDR3 is TGTGCCTGGAGTGTACAGACTGAAGCTTTCTTT. Encoded protein: CAWSVQTEAFF.

This clone was seen only a few times. This sequence joins TRBV4-2 and TRBJ2-5; 8 nucleotides match TRBD2. The CDR3 contains 16 residues. Germline lookup yields CDR1 LGHNA and CDR2 YNFKEQ. The V gene end was trimmed by 0 bases and the J gene end by 4 bases; junction bases not matched to a gene: 7. The CDR3 DNA is TGTGCCAGCAGCCAAGATTCCCCCACTAGCGGAGAGACCCAGTACTTC. Its protein product is CASSQDSPTSGETQYF.

The chain uses TRBV19 and TRBJ2-2; a weak D match, TRBD2 (6 bases). There are 14 residues in the CDR3. The V gene's germline CDR1 is LNHDA and CDR2 SQIVND (reference sequence). With 7 bases removed from V and 5 bases from J, the gap between germline ends came to 14 bases. CDR3: CASTGTPGTGELFF. The CDR3 DNA sequence: TGTGCCAGTACAGGGACTCCGGGTACCGGGGAGCTGTTTTTT.

Only a few counts were recorded for this clone. The sample carries other DNA sequences with the same CDR3. The V and J genes are TRBV2 and TRBJ1-2, with a possible D match to TRBD1 (6 bases). V was pared by 1 base and J by 4 bases, with 10 bases between. CDR1 is SNHLY, CDR2 FYNNEI, per germline. The CDR3 consists of 14 residues. The CDR3 sequence: CASSEGGRGYGYTF. In nucleotides, the CDR3 is TGTGCCAGCAGTGAAGGCGGCAGGGGCTATGGCTACACCTTC.

The V call is TRBV15, the J call TRBJ2-5; 7 bases are shared with TRBD1. Per the germline V gene, CDR1 is LNHNV and CDR2 is YYDKDF (reference sequence). The CDR3 is 16 amino acids. Germline trimming cut 9 bases from V and 0 bases from J; bases unmatched to any gene: 13. The CDR3 spells CATRDSQSGYQETQYF. The CDR3 DNA reads TGTGCCACTCGGGACAGCCAGAGCGGCTACCAAGAGACCCAGTACTTC.

The V and J genes are TRBV6-5 and TRBJ1-6, with 8 nucleotides matching TRBD1. Per germline, CDR1 MNHEY and CDR2 SVGAGI. This CDR3 spans 15 amino acids. V was pared by 6 bases and J by 5 bases, with 6 bases of the junction left unmatched. Here the CDR3 reads CASSPTGGNNSPLHF. In nucleotides, the CDR3 is TGTGCCAGCAGCCCCACAGGGGGGAATAATTCACCCCTCCACTTT.

This clone was seen at least ten times. The chain has TRBV5-1 and TRBJ2-3; 7 nucleotides match TRBD1. The CDR3 has 15 amino acids. The germline CDR1 and CDR2 sequences are SGHRS and YFSETQ. V lost 0 bases to trimming and J lost 2 bases; unmatched junction nucleotides: 3. The CDR3 DNA follows: TGCGCCAGCAGCTTGGAGGGGGCGCCCACAGATACGCAGTATTTT. The encoded protein is CASSLEGAPTDTQYF.

J is TRBJ1-5 and V is TRBV30; D remains unclear. The ends were cut back, 0 bases at V and 0 bases at J, with 9 bases in the middle. CDR1 GTSNPN and CDR2 SVGIG come from the germline V gene (reference sequence). CDR3 length: 15 residues. CDR3: CAWSVTLNSNQPQHF. The CDR3 bases are TGTGCCTGGAGTGTAACTCTGAATAGCAATCAGCCCCAGCATTTT.

The chain is built from TRBV3-1 (or the pseudogene TRBV3-2) and TRBJ2-5; a possible D gene is TRBD2 (6 bases). The CDR3 is 13 residues long. The germline V gene has CDR1 LGHDT and CDR2 YNNKEL (reference sequence). Trimming shortened V by 5 bases and J by 5 bases, and 12 bases separated the two germline ends. The CDR3 bases are TGTGCCAGCAGCGTGGCGGGAAGGGAGACCCAGTACTTC. Residues: CASSVAGRETQYF.

The chain couples TRBV5-4 to TRBJ2-1; 7 bases fit TRBD2. This CDR3 is built from 17 residues. CDR1 is SGHNT, CDR2 YYREEE, per germline (reference sequence). Germline trimming cut 3 bases from V and 3 bases from J; bases unmatched to any gene: 12. The CDR3 reads CASSSFGGAGRYNEQFF. The CDR3 bases are TGTGCCAGCAGCTCCTTCGGGGGAGCGGGGCGCTACAATGAGCAGTTCTTC.

The chain carries TRBV7-9 and TRBJ2-1; 10 bases agree with TRBD1. CDR3 length: 15 residues. Germline V gives CDR1 SEHNR, CDR2 FQNEAQ (reference sequence). Trimming removed 5 bases from V and 3 bases from J; junction bases left unmatched: 4. The CDR3 DNA reads as TGTGCCAGCAGCGTGGGACAGGGGTACTACAATGAGCAGTTCTTC. This gives the protein CASSVGQGYYNEQFF.

This sequence joins TRBV27 and TRBJ2-1, with TRBD2 identical over 7 bases. The CDR3 length is 13 residues. Germline V gene lookup returns CDR1 MNHEY and CDR2 SMNVEV (reference sequence). J gave up 6 bases and V 10 bases, and 9 bases lay outside the gene matches. The chain's CDR3 is CATTRGRGNEQFF. In DNA form, the CDR3 reads TGTGCCACCACACGGGGGAGGGGCAATGAGCAGTTCTTC.

This clone was recorded at least ten times. V is TRBV15 and J is TRBJ1-1; D is uncertain. The CDR3 has 16 amino acids. With 0 bases removed from V and 1 base from J, the gap between germline ends came to 12 bases. CDR1 and CDR2 from the germline V gene are LNHNV and YYDKDF (reference sequence). In DNA, the CDR3 is TGTGCCACCAGCAGAGATGCGGGTAGCGGGAACACTGAAGCTTTCTTT. It codes for CATSRDAGSGNTEAFF.

The chain links TRBV19 to TRBJ2-5; possibly TRBD2 for D (5 bases). The CDR3 extends over 14 amino acids. Per germline, CDR1 LNHDA and CDR2 SQIVND (reference sequence). V was pared by 3 bases and J by 0 bases, with 8 bases between. In DNA form, the CDR3 reads TGTGCCAGTAGTATGGACTCCTACCAAGAGACCCAGTACTTC. Translating gives CASSMDSYQETQYF.

This clone has a single count. The chain carries TRBV5-5 and TRBJ2-3; 11 bases line up with TRBD1. V was pared by 4 bases and J by 6 bases, with 10 bases of the junction left unmatched. The CDR3 covers 16 residues. CDR1 and CDR2 (germline): SGHKS, YYEKEE (reference sequence). The CDR3 DNA is TGTGCCAGCAGCCCAACCGGGACAGGGGGTTTCGATACGCAGTATTTT. Translation gives CASSPTGTGGFDTQYF. Complete variable domain (other parts from reference TRBV5-5 and TRBJ2-3): DAGVTQSPTHLIKTRGQQVTLRCSPISGHKSVSWYQQVLGQGPQFIFQYYEKEERGRGNFPDRFSARQFPNYSSELNVNALLLGDSALYLCASSPTGTGGFDTQYFGPGTRLTVL.

The J gene is TRBJ1-2, the V gene TRBV9; possible D gene TRBD1, 5 bases. The CDR3 loop spans 14 amino acids. The ends were cut back, 0 bases at V and 2 bases at J, with 8 bases in the middle. Per germline, CDR1 SGDLS and CDR2 YYNGEE. The chain's CDR3 is CASSVGGRNYGYTF. The DNA for the CDR3 is TGTGCCAGCAGCGTAGGGGGCAGAAACTATGGCTACACCTTC.

The rearrangement links TRBV4-1 to TRBJ2-1; 7 nucleotides match TRBD1. J was trimmed by 7 bases and V by 6 bases; bases with no gene match: 15. The CDR3 runs to 16 residues. Germline V CDR1 and CDR2: MGHRA, YSYEKL. This CDR3 reads CASSPAGTAYGNEQFF. CDR3 nucleotides: TGCGCCAGCAGTCCTGCCGGGACAGCCTACGGGAATGAGCAGTTCTTC.

The chain joins TRBV2 to TRBJ2-1; 8 nucleotides match TRBD1. The trim removed 7 bases at V and 8 bases at J, leaving 7 bases unmatched. Looked up from germline, CDR1 is SNHLY and CDR2 is FYNNEI. The CDR3 covers 13 residues. Written as DNA, the CDR3 is TGTGCCAGCACCCGACAGGGGTCCCATGAGCAGTTCTTC. Translation: CASTRQGSHEQFF.

J is TRBJ2-2 and V is TRBV12-3 or TRBV12-4, with D perhaps TRBD1 (5 bases). The CDR3 has 13 amino acids. Trimming took 6 bases from V and 7 from J, leaving 12 bases between them. CDR3 region: CASRTRVFGELFF. DNA for the CDR3: TGTGCCAGCAGAACCAGGGTCTTCGGGGAGCTGTTTTTT.

The V call is TRBV4-1, the J call TRBJ2-1, with D possibly being TRBD2 (6 bases). In germline, CDR1 is MGHRA, CDR2 YSYEKL. This CDR3 is 17 amino acids long. V was cut by 0 bases and J by 3 bases, with 15 bases left in between. The CDR3 protein is CASSQDEGRGDYNEQFF. The CDR3 DNA reads TGCGCCAGCAGCCAAGATGAGGGGCGGGGAGACTACAATGAGCAGTTCTTC.

V is TRBV28 and J is TRBJ1-1; D gene unclear. This CDR3 is 11 amino acids long. Germline loops: CDR1 MDHEN, CDR2 SYDVKM. The V end lost 8 bases, the J end lost 1 base, and 5 bases lay between the germline ends. CDR3 protein: CASLSNTEAFF. The CDR3 bases are TGTGCCAGCCTATCGAACACTGAAGCTTTCTTT.

CDR3 sequence (DNA): TGCGCCAGCAGCGGGGGGTTTAGCACAGATACGCAGTATTTT. Translated, it gives CASSGGFSTDTQYF. This sequence joins TRBV5-1 and TRBJ2-3; maybe TRBD2 (6 bases). V gave up 4 bases and J gave up 0 bases, with 9 bases separating them. The length of the CDR3 is 14 residues. Looked up from germline, CDR1 is SGHRS and CDR2 is YFSETQ.

This clone was picked up one time. The chain is built from TRBV29-1 and TRBJ2-5; 8 nucleotides line up with TRBD2. This CDR3 is built from 14 residues. Trimming at V came to 4 bases and at J to 4 bases, leaving 8 bases not matched to a gene. Germline CDR1 SQVTM, CDR2 ANQGSEA. CDR3 DNA: TGCAGCGTTGTATTCGGGGGGGTGCGAGAGACCCAGTACTTC. It translates to CSVVFGGVRETQYF.

The chain employs TRBV15 and TRBJ2-7, with D perhaps TRBD2 (6 bases). The V and J ends lost 4 bases and 3 bases respectively, with 10 bases between them. The CDR3 totals 13 residues. CDR1 and CDR2 (germline): LNHNV, YYDKDF (reference sequence). CDR3 loop: CATSTGLNYEQYF. In DNA form, the CDR3 reads TGTGCCACCAGCACGGGACTGAACTACGAGCAGTACTTC.

The chain employs TRBV7-2 and TRBJ1-6, with 8 bases that match TRBD1. The CDR3 contains 14 residues. V gave up 5 bases and J gave up 13 bases; unmatched junction bases: 10. Germline values: CDR1 SGHTA, CDR2 FQGNSA. The CDR3 region is CASSLRQGRVPLHF. The DNA of the CDR3 is TGTGCCAGCAGCCTACGACAGGGGAGGGTGCCCCTCCACTTT.